The subject of this entry is one T cell receptor (beta chain). Its antigen is unknown. No clone much larger than this one lies a single base away; base qualities are absent. CDR1 and CDR2, per the germline V gene (reference sequence), are GTSNPN and SVGIG. The cysteine opens and the phenylalanine closes a CDR3 of 12 amino acids. CDR3 DNA only is kept here, 36 bases in frame from base 1. V drops 2 bases and J drops 8 bases, leaving 12 bases in between. Collaborating institutions collected whole blood in K2EDTA tubes following their own protocols. For TCRbeta analysis, collaborator samples were shipped as frozen whole blood, as isolated PBMCs, or as DNA extracted from either sample type. This sample stems from a study of blood T cell repertoires in COVID-19 (dated by TCRdb to the early 2020s). The study in broad terms: Collaborator samples came from the United States, Italy and Spain and covered acute and convalescent phases of COVID-19. The prospective study material was composed of cDNA or gDNA derived from T cells, B-cell-depleted T cells, or PBMCs. The dataset comprised deeply sampled blood TCRbeta repertoires from subjects exposed to, actively infected with, or recovered from COVID-19. The repertoires were made available in a free public database intended to serve as a resource for research on the immune response to SARS-CoV-2. Samples were obtained from the ongoing ImmuneRACE study (first 160 participants) and from about 1,300 subjects provided by 6 global collaborators. Nearly every sample came with metadata listing a de-identified subject ID, COVID-19 status, age in years and sex. Where available, HLA class I and class II types were taken from metadata supplied by the sample provider and were not determined by assay-based typing.

The paper as a whole reports these results and caveats: Clinical and demographic metadata were provided uncurated, with the amount varying by source and participant.

TCRbeta CDR3 regions were amplified from genomic DNA by means of the immunoSEQ Assay, a bias-controlled multiplex PCR. For the original study's pipeline: Nucleated cell counts per sample were estimated from amplification of reference gene primers within the assay. Sequence reads were collapsed and filtered to measure the absolute abundance of every unique TCRbeta CDR3 rearrangement. For each sample, productive Simpson clonality was calculated as the square root of Simpson's diversity index over productive rearrangements. TCRdb stores this immuneACCESS table with in-frame sequences only. Part of the clones is absent; in the studies checked, under half of the shortfall reflects unresolved V genes, and no reason is known for the rest. That table furnishes V, J and clone size, whereas the DNA furnished D and trimming. This sample is represented by 110,000 or so clones; 85% of them were singletons. The ten largest clones take up more than 10% of the sample.

Here the chain combines TRBV30 and TRBJ1-2; the D segment could be TRBD1, given 5 matching bases. This receptor was taken from a human donor in a cohort sampled during active COVID-19. Source material: peripheral blood. In nucleotide form, the sequence is TGTGCCTGGAGTAGGCAGGGCAAAGGCTACACCTTC. Its amino acids are CAWSRQGKGYTF. Reference TRBV30 and TRBJ1-2 proteins supply the regions before and after the CDR3; the full variable domain is: SQTIHQWPATLVQPVGSPLSLECTVEGTSNPNLYWYRQAAGRGLQLLFYSVGIGQISSEVPQNLSASRPQDRQFILSSKKLLLSDSGFYLCAWSRQGKGYTFGSGTRLTVV.